This is a list of T cell receptor beta chains from one sample in a study of CD8 T cells in Susac syndrome. Each CDR3 protein gets one entry after TCRdb re-called the immunoSEQ multiplex PCR reads with MiXCR. Here the sample spans 150,000 to 200,000 distinct CDR3 sequences, roughly 94% being singletons. Sequenced material: CD4+ T cells from PBMCs. These receptors were obtained from a human donor with multiple sclerosis. Both conserved end residues are part of each CDR3. D genes are given only for firm matches. A clone size is listed for some rows: how often the clone was seen (once, few, many), or a class if it is expanded.

J gene	V gene	D gene	clone size	CDR3 DNA	CDR3 protein
TRBJ1-1	TRBV9	.	.	TGTGCCAGCAGCCCTCCCCCAGGTAGCGGCACTGAAGCTTTCTTT	CASSPPPGSGTEAFF
TRBJ1-1	TRBV10-2	TRBD1	.	TGCGCCAGCAGAGGACAGGCGAACACTGAAGCTTTCTTT	CASRGQANTEAFF
TRBJ1-2	TRBV6-5	.	.	TGTGCCAGCAGTTACTCAAGAAAGAGGACTGGAAACTATGGCTACACCTTC	CASSYSRKRTGNYGYTF
TRBJ1-5	TRBV18	.	.	TGTGCCAGCTCACACTCCGAGATTCAGGGACAGCCCCAGCATTTT	CASSHSEIQGQPQHF
TRBJ1-5	TRBV6-5	TRBD1	.	TGTGCCAGCAGTGATAGACAGGGTCAGCCCCAGCATTTT	CASSDRQGQPQHF
TRBJ2-5	TRBV5-4	.	.	TGTGCCAGCAGCTTGGACTTCCAAGAGACCCAGTACTTC	CASSLDFQETQYF
TRBJ1-1	TRBV5-1	.	.	TGCGCCAGCAGCTTGTCCGGCGGGAACACTGAAGCTTTCTTT	CASSLSGGNTEAFF
TRBJ1-4	TRBV7-2	.	.	TGTGCCAGCAGCTTATCCGGTGTACCTAATGAAAAACTGTTTTTT	CASSLSGVPNEKLFF
TRBJ1-2	TRBV6-1	TRBD1	.	TGTGCCAGCAGCTCGGACAGGGGAAGCTTATATGGCTACACCTTC	CASSSDRGSLYGYTF
TRBJ2-4	TRBV12-3/TRBV12-4	TRBD2	.	TGTGTCAGCAGTTGGACTAGCGGGAACATTCAGTACTTC	CVSSWTSGNIQYF
TRBJ2-3	TRBV6-2/TRBV6-3	.	.	TGTGCCAGCAGTTACCCCTCGGGACTGGGCACAGATACGCAGTATTTT	CASSYPSGLGTDTQYF
TRBJ2-1	TRBV24-1	TRBD2	.	TGTGCCACCAGTAAGACTAGCGGGATTACCAATGAGCAGTTCTTC	CATSKTSGITNEQFF
TRBJ2-3	TRBV27	.	.	TGTGCCAGCTCCCCTTCACTAGTTAGAGATACGCAGTATTTT	CASSPSLVRDTQYF
TRBJ2-5	TRBV27	TRBD2	few	TGTGCCAGCAGACTAGCGGGAGCAGAGACCCAGTACTTC	CASRLAGAETQYF
TRBJ1-5	TRBV3-1	.	.	TGTGCCAGCAGCCAAGGCGGGGGGAACAATCAGCCCCAGCATTTT	CASSQGGGNNQPQHF
TRBJ1-3	TRBV28	.	.	TGTGCCAGCAGTTTACGAAAAACCACGGGACTCCCTTGGTCTGGAAACACCATATATTTT	CASSLRKTTGLPWSGNTIYF
TRBJ2-1	TRBV23-1	.	.	TGCGCCAGCAGTCATCCCGGTTCCTTCTCCTACAATGAGCAGTTCTTC	CASSHPGSFSYNEQFF
TRBJ2-1	TRBV6-1	.	.	TGTGCCAGCAAAATTAGGAATGAGCAGTTCTTC	CASKIRNEQFF
TRBJ1-4	TRBV18	TRBD1	.	TGTGCCAGCTCACGTAGACAGGGTTTGGCTGAAAAACTGTTTTTT	CASSRRQGLAEKLFF
TRBJ2-7	TRBV6-1	.	once	TGTGCCAGCAACCCGGGACACCTCTACGAGCAGTACTTC	CASNPGHLYEQYF
TRBJ2-1	TRBV14	TRBD1	.	TGTGCCAGCAGCCCGCCGACAGGGGGAGAGCAGTTCTTC	CASSPPTGGEQFF
TRBJ2-2	TRBV9	.	.	TGTGCCAGCAGCGTAGGGCATAGCGGGAACACCGGGGAGCTGTTTTTT	CASSVGHSGNTGELFF
TRBJ2-7	TRBV7-9	TRBD1	.	TGTGCCAGCAGCTTCGGACAGGGATTCCACGAGCAGTACTTC	CASSFGQGFHEQYF
TRBJ2-1	TRBV4-2	TRBD2	.	TGTGCCAGCAGCCAAGTCGGGGGGGATGAGCAGTTCTTC	CASSQVGGDEQFF
TRBJ1-2	TRBV15	.	once	TGTGCCACCAGGCATAGTGGGACTCAAGTCAGAGGCTACACCTTC	CATRHSGTQVRGYTF
TRBJ2-3	TRBV27	.	.	TGTGCCAGCAGCCCCCACGGGACGGATACGCAGTATTTT	CASSPHGTDTQYF
TRBJ2-2	TRBV7-2	.	few	TGTGCCAGCAGTAAAGCGAGTCTCGGGGAGCTGTTTTTT	CASSKASLGELFF